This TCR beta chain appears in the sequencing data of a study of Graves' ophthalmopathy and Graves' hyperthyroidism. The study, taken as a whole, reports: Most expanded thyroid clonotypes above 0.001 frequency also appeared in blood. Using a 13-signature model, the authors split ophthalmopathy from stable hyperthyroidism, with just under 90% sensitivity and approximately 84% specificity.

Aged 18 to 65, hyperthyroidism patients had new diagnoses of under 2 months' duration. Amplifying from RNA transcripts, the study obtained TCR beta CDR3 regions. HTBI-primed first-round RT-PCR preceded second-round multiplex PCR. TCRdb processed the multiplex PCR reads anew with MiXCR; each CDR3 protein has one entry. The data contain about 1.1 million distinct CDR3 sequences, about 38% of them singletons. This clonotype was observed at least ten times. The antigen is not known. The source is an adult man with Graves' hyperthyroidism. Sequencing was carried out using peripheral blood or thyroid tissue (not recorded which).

The chain's CDR3 is CASSNKITTGELFF. Here the CDR3 DNA reads TGTGCCAGCAGTAACAAAATAACGACCGGGGAGCTGTTTTTT. The chain recombines TRBV25-1 with TRBJ2-2; D ambiguous. From germline, CDR1 is MGHDK and CDR2 SYGVNS. The CDR3 is made up of 14 amino acids. V was pared by 5 bases and J by 5 bases, with 12 bases between.